This TCR beta chain was sequenced for a study of molecular identifiers for immune sequencing clone quantification (dated by TCRdb to 2016 to 2019). Regarding the research as a whole: In a replicate experiment, RNA from roughly 18,000 or 92,000 naive CD8 T cells was split into five aliquots, four of which were sequenced. This methods study used CD8 T cells to benchmark TCR RNA copy counting and molecular-identifier clustering-based TCR repertoire sequencing (MIDCIRS). The paper's findings and limits, for the study overall: Identical TCR molecules sharing a barcode could cause highly expanded clone sizes to be underestimated. A single cell's worth of spiked-in Jurkat TCR RNA was reported detectable even among about 1.1 million naive CD8 T cells. When barcode sub-clustering was not used, chimeric consensus sequences inflated TCR diversity, with chimeras reaching as high as 47%. Modeling estimated about 2.8 recovered TCR RNA copies per cell, compared with about 10 by digital PCR, which implies roughly 30% capture efficiency. In CMV-specific effector cells, clones with more than 20 RNA copies contained over 99% of molecules, whereas in naive cells such clones contained under 1% of molecules. The naive libraries included spiked-in Jurkat TCR RNA (10 copies' worth), and this RNA is not part of the donor repertoire.

Of note for this clonotype: Its antigen is currently not known. The input lacks base qualities; no much larger clone sits a single base away.

The library was prepared using PCR. This sample was sequenced with a NextSeq 500. Bulk TCR libraries were prepared as previously described, using TCR primers listed in Table S5. Total RNA was purified with the Qiagen AllPrep DNA/RNA kit. Before analysis, reads from multiple sequencing runs of the same library were pooled. In the original analysis: Only reads with exact TCR constant sequence were kept, trimmed to 150 nt, and grouped by their 12-nt molecular barcodes. Reads within each barcode group were sub-clustered using a 15% Levenshtein threshold, and quality-weighted consensus sequences were constructed for each RNA molecule. Non-functional sequences were excluded, and lower-count sequences lying one edit away from another sequence were also excluded. Based on a fit of two negative binomial distributions, barcode sub-clusters having less than 20% of the maximum read count were discarded. TCRdb applied fastp at Q25 and MiXCR to the public reads, then kept only in-frame beta chains. Rows are unified per CDR3 protein, each entry keeping the most common DNA and genes. It is TCRdb's table, rather than the study itself, that gives the V and J calls and clone size. The sample table contains around 480,000 distinct CDR3 sequences; only one count was recorded for about 25% of them. The ten largest account for 0.7% to 0.9% of the sample.

From the cysteine up to the phenylalanine, the CDR3 has a length of 16 residues. Only CDR3 DNA remains: 48 bases, in frame from the first base. As encoded in the germline V gene, CDR1 is SGHVS while CDR2 is FQNEAQ. V loses 7 bases, J loses 4 bases, and the germline ends lie 19 bases apart. Libraries of naive CD8 T cells were built from about 20,000 to 1,000,000 sorted cells, with 10%, 30% or 50% of the purified RNA used. Naive CD8 T cells, defined as CD8+CD4-CCR7+CD45RA+, were FACS-sorted into RLT Plus buffer on a BD FACSAria II. Detection sensitivity was tested by spiking Jurkat RNA equal to roughly 9 TCR copies' worth into samples containing about 20,000-1,100,000 naive CD8 T cells. CD8 T cells were enriched using RosetteSep CD8+ T Cell Enrichment Cocktail and Ficoll-Paque, and the enriched cells then underwent ACK red cell lysis.

The V gene is TRBV7-8 and the J gene is TRBJ2-2; a confident D gene designation cannot be given. This clonotype was obtained from a human donor in good health. Some libraries in this study had Jurkat cell RNA spiked in. The sample was naive CD8+ T cells from blood, with Jurkat cell RNA spiked in. The sample's cell subset or site label, in plain terms: FACS-sorted CD8+CD4-CCR7+CD45RA+ naive T cells. CDR3 loop: CASNIGTHPRTGELFF. The nucleotide sequence is given as TGTGCCAGCAACATCGGAACTCATCCTCGCACCGGGGAGCTGTTTTTT.